This passage covers 32 T cell receptor beta chains from one sample sequenced in a study of blood T cell repertoires in COVID-19. Some clones are missing from TCRdb's copy, which holds only in-frame ones; the method was immunoSEQ multiplex PCR. Of tens of thousands of clones detected, about 86% appear once; the ten largest clones hold approximately 14%. The sample was peripheral blood. Receptors originate from a human donor in a cohort sampled during active COVID-19.

The chain carries TRBV6-2 or TRBV6-3 and TRBJ2-1; 8 bases fit TRBD2. Germline trimming cut 6 bases from V and 4 bases from J; bases unmatched to any gene: 8. The V gene's germline CDR1 is MNHEY and CDR2 SVGEGT. The CDR3 extends over 15 amino acids. The CDR3 loop reads CASSQRLATYNEQFF. CDR3 DNA sequence: TGTGCCAGCAGCCAAAGACTAGCGACATACAATGAGCAGTTCTTC.

The chain combines TRBV19 with TRBJ1-6, with 8 bases identical to TRBD1. The V segment lost 3 bases and the J segment 7 bases; nucleotides outside the gene matches: 2. The CDR3 length is 14 residues. CDR1 LNHDA and CDR2 SQIVND come from the germline V gene (reference sequence). CDR3 sequence (DNA): TGTGCCAGTAGTATCCAGGGGGCCAATTCACCCCTCCACTTT. Its protein is CASSIQGANSPLHF.

This clone occurred a few times. V is TRBV5-1 and J is TRBJ2-3; 9 bases are a match to TRBD1. The CDR3 is made up of 14 amino acids. V trimming: 4 bases; J trimming: 4 bases; junction bases outside the gene matches: 4. Germline V CDR1 and CDR2: SGHRS, YFSETQ. CDR3 sequence reads: CASSPGQGADTQYF. The CDR3 coding sequence is TGCGCCAGCAGCCCGGGACAGGGTGCAGATACGCAGTATTTT.

The V call is TRBV5-6, the J call TRBJ1-2; D may be TRBD1 (6 bases). The CDR3 totals 12 residues. From germline, CDR1 is SGHDT and CDR2 YYEEEE. The V end lost 2 bases, the J end lost 9 bases, and 11 bases lay between the germline ends. The CDR3 nucleotides are TGTGCCAGCAGCTTAAGCAGGGGTAGCTACACCTTC. The encoded protein is CASSLSRGSYTF.

The chain couples TRBV27 to TRBJ1-2, with 7 bases that match TRBD1. Unmatched junction bases numbered 11, after V lost 5 bases and J lost 8 bases. Germline values: CDR1 MNHEY, CDR2 SMNVEV (reference sequence). CDR3 length equals 14 residues. The CDR3 DNA follows: TGTGCCAGCAGTGACCGCACAGGGGCGGTGGGCTACACCTTC. It encodes CASSDRTGAVGYTF.

The V gene is TRBV6-1, the J gene TRBJ1-5; a possible D gene is TRBD1 (5 bases). The V end lost 1 base, the J end lost 3 bases, and 10 bases lay between the germline ends. The CDR3 totals 15 residues. Germline V lookup: CDR1 MNHNS, CDR2 SASEGT. Written as DNA, the CDR3 is TGTGCCAGCAGTGAAGGCGGAGGGGTCAATCAGCCCCAGCATTTT. Translated: CASSEGGGVNQPQHF.

The V gene is TRBV19, the J gene TRBJ2-2; TRBD2 is a possible D gene (7 bases). Germline V lookup: CDR1 LNHDA, CDR2 SQIVND (reference sequence). V was pared by 1 base and J by 5 bases, with 14 bases between. CDR3 length equals 16 residues. The CDR3 is CASSIAGGSRTGELFF. In nucleotides, the CDR3 is TGTGCCAGTAGTATAGCGGGGGGCTCGAGGACCGGGGAGCTGTTTTTT.

The chain uses TRBV27 and TRBJ1-1; D is undetermined. The CDR3 is 14 residues long. CDR1 is MNHEY, CDR2 SMNVEV, per germline (reference sequence). Trimming pared 5 bases from V and 4 bases from J, leaving 14 bases between. CDR3 nucleotides: TGTGCCAGCAGTGGCACAACAGTGTTCACTGAAGCTTTCTTT. Translated: CASSGTTVFTEAFF.

The chain employs TRBV7-8 and TRBJ2-5; TRBD1 agrees at 7 bases. The CDR3 extends over 16 amino acids. The germline V gene has CDR1 SGHVS and CDR2 FQNEAQ. After removal of 0 bases from V and 5 bases from J, the junction contained 9 bases not matched to a gene. The CDR3, as DNA: TGTGCCAGCAGCTTAGCGGCTGGATTAGGGGGCGAGACCCAGTACTTC. Protein product: CASSLAAGLGGETQYF. The whole variable domain, filled in from reference TRBV7-8 and TRBJ2-5, reads GAGVSQSPRYKVAKRGQDVALRCDPISGHVSLFWYQQALGQGPEFLTYFQNEAQLDKSGLPSDRFFAERPEGSVSTLKIQRTQQEDSAVYLCASSLAAGLGGETQYFGPGTRLLVL.

Only a few counts were recorded for this clone. CDR3 sequence (DNA): TGCGCCAGCAGCGTCACTAGCGGGAACACCGGGGAGCTGTTTTTT. It yields the protein CASSVTSGNTGELFF. V usage is TRBV5-1 and J usage is TRBJ2-2; TRBD2 agrees at 8 bases. The CDR3 consists of 15 residues. Looked up from germline, CDR1 is SGHRS and CDR2 is YFSETQ. V was clipped by 4 bases and J by 1 base; unmatched bases: 3.

The DNA of the CDR3 is TGCAGCGCCTTCTTGACTTCGAACACCGGGGAGCTGTTTTTT. This encodes CSAFLTSNTGELFF. This chain connects TRBV29-1 to TRBJ2-2; no definite D call. CDR1 and CDR2 from the germline V gene are SQVTM and ANQGSEA. The CDR3 length is 14 residues. Trimming pared 7 bases from V and 0 bases from J, leaving 12 bases between.

This rearrangement joins TRBV7-2 to TRBJ1-5; D not resolved. This CDR3 region has 15 residues. CDR1 is SGHTA, CDR2 FQGNSA, per germline. Between the trimmed V and J ends, which lost 1 base and 7 bases, there was a span of 14 bases. CDR3 loop: CASSLETGTKQPQHF. CDR3 bases: TGTGCCAGCAGCTTAGAGACGGGAACGAAGCAGCCCCAGCATTTT.

The chain joins TRBV6-5 to TRBJ1-1; tentatively, D is TRBD1 (5 bases). The CDR3 sequence is 14 residues long. Trimming pared 5 bases from V and 4 bases from J, leaving 14 bases between. Germline lookup yields CDR1 MNHEY and CDR2 SVGAGI. The CDR3 reads CASSREEGLTEAFF. For the CDR3, the DNA is TGTGCCAGCAGTAGAGAGGAGGGGCTCACTGAAGCTTTCTTT.

This clone came up a few times. This chain links TRBV28 with TRBJ2-7; 12 nucleotides match TRBD2. The CDR3 covers 15 residues. J gave up 6 bases and V 4 bases, and 7 bases lay outside the gene matches. In germline, CDR1 is MDHEN, CDR2 SYDVKM. The CDR3 DNA is TGTGCCAGCAGTTCCAGGACTAGCGGGATAGGCGAGCAGTACTTC. As protein: CASSSRTSGIGEQYF.

The J gene is TRBJ1-5, the V gene TRBV2; perhaps TRBD1 as D (5 bases). Germline CDR1 and CDR2: SNHLY and FYNNEI. This CDR3 comprises 16 residues. The V end was cut by 3 bases, the J end by 8 bases, with 20 bases between. CDR3 sequence: CASSDEGGAVSEPQHF. CDR3 coding DNA: TGTGCCAGCAGTGATGAGGGCGGGGCAGTGTCTGAGCCCCAGCATTTT.

This chain connects TRBV14 to TRBJ1-1; D gene ambiguous. The CDR3 totals 15 residues. Germline loops: CDR1 SGHDN, CDR2 FVKESK. V lost 1 base to trimming and J lost 6 bases, with 15 bases between them. DNA of the CDR3: TGTGCCAGCAGCCAAGCGGGGTACGGTGGGTCTGAAGCTTTCTTT. Amino acids: CASSQAGYGGSEAFF.

The rearrangement links TRBV6-5 to TRBJ1-6; D possibly corresponds to TRBD1 (5 bases). In germline, CDR1 is MNHEY, CDR2 SVGAGI. The V end lost 7 bases, the J end lost 7 bases, and 17 bases lay between the germline ends. The CDR3 spans 15 residues. CDR3 coding DNA: TGTGCCAGCACCAGGGAGGATATAGGGAATTCACCCCTCCACTTT. Its translation: CASTREDIGNSPLHF.

The J gene is TRBJ2-4, the V gene TRBV4-2, with 9 bases aligning to TRBD2. The CDR3 sequence is 20 residues long. With 0 bases clipped from V and 6 bases from J, the junction kept 18 bases outside the gene matches. Germline V CDR1 and CDR2: LGHNA, YNFKEQ. Here the CDR3 reads CASSQDLSMGSGRRRNIQYF. The CDR3 DNA reads as TGTGCCAGCAGCCAAGATTTATCTATGGGTAGCGGGAGAAGAAGAAACATTCAGTACTTC.

The rearrangement uses TRBV28 and TRBJ2-7, with 8 bases matching TRBD2. The CDR3 is made up of 15 amino acids. V shed 5 bases and J 3 bases; nucleotides not matched to a gene: 9. The germline V gene encodes CDR1 MDHEN and CDR2 SYDVKM. CDR3: CASSPFTSGVYEQYF. CDR3 coding DNA: TGTGCCAGCAGTCCCTTCACTAGCGGTGTCTACGAGCAGTACTTC.

The chain combines TRBV24-1 with TRBJ2-5, with 8 bases identical to TRBD2. From germline, CDR1 is KGHDR and CDR2 SFDVKD. J lost 4 bases, V lost 3 bases, and 6 bases had no gene match. The CDR3 is made up of 15 amino acids. For the CDR3, the DNA is TGTGCCACCAGTGATCGGGGGGGTGGACGAGAGACCCAGTACTTC. Protein: CATSDRGGGRETQYF.

The chain couples TRBV11-3 to TRBJ2-1; 7 bases line up with TRBD2. Germline loops: CDR1 SGHNT, CDR2 YENEEA. Trimming at V came to 1 base and at J to 2 bases, leaving 2 bases not matched to a gene. This CDR3 spans 15 amino acids. CDR3 DNA: TGTGCCAGCAGCTTAGCGGGAGGAGCCTACAATGAGCAGTTCTTC. Its protein product is CASSLAGGAYNEQFF.

This clone has only one observation. The chain joins TRBV4-1 to TRBJ2-1; D not certain. Trimming stripped 1 base from V and 7 bases from J, with 11 bases between. The CDR3 consists of 14 residues. Looked up from germline, CDR1 is MGHRA and CDR2 is YSYEKL. The CDR3 sequence: CASSQVLVINEQFF. In DNA, the CDR3 is TGCGCCAGCAGCCAAGTACTCGTAATTAATGAGCAGTTCTTC.

The chain employs TRBV6-5 and TRBJ2-2; D might be TRBD1 (5 bases). The germline V gene has CDR1 MNHEY and CDR2 SVGAGI. The V gene lost 3 bases and the J gene lost 3 bases, with 8 bases spanning the gap. This CDR3 contains 14 residues. CDR3 nucleotide sequence: TGTGCCAGCAGTTATCAGGGTTACACCGGGGAGCTGTTTTTT. It translates to CASSYQGYTGELFF.

This chain joins TRBV28 and TRBJ2-2; D remains ambiguous. There are 18 residues in the CDR3. Looked up from germline, CDR1 is MDHEN and CDR2 is SYDVKM. Trimming removed 5 bases at V and 8 bases at J, with 27 bases between. CDR3 DNA: TGTGCCAGCAGTCTTCTCCACTTCGACCGGCAACTAACAGGGGAGCTGTTTTTT. It encodes CASSLLHFDRQLTGELFF. Filled out from reference TRBV28 and TRBJ2-2, the complete variable domain reads DVKVTQSSRYLVKRTGEKVFLECVQDMDHENMFWYRQDPGLGLRLIYFSYDVKMKEKGDIPEGYSVSREKKERFSLILESASTNQTSMYLCASSLLHFDRQLTGELFFGEGSRLTVL.

This rearrangement joins TRBV2 to TRBJ2-1, with D perhaps TRBD2 (7 bases). Per germline, CDR1 SNHLY and CDR2 FYNNEI. The germline V and J ends were trimmed by 8 bases and 9 bases, with 20 bases remaining between them. The CDR3 totals 14 residues. The CDR3 here is CASGGGGALGEQFF. CDR3 in DNA: TGTGCCAGCGGGGGGGGCGGGGCACTTGGTGAGCAGTTCTTC.

The chain couples TRBV5-1 to TRBJ2-3; the match to TRBD2 covers 10 bases. The trim removed 0 bases at V and 6 bases at J, leaving 4 bases unmatched. Germline V lookup: CDR1 SGHRS, CDR2 YFSETQ. This CDR3 region has 15 residues. CDR3 residues: CASSLASGRGDTQYF. CDR3 coding DNA: TGCGCCAGCAGCTTGGCTAGCGGGAGAGGGGATACGCAGTATTTT.

The rearrangement uses TRBV7-2 and TRBJ1-1; D is unresolved. Germline-derived CDR1 and CDR2 are SGHTA and FQGNSA. The CDR3 runs to 13 residues. V was trimmed by 1 base and J by 11 bases, leaving 14 bases between them. The CDR3 spells CASSLGRPSGAFF. The DNA of the CDR3 is TGTGCCAGCAGCTTAGGTCGGCCATCCGGGGCTTTCTTT.

This chain links TRBV11-2 with TRBJ2-2; TRBD2 agrees at 15 bases. The length of the CDR3 is 16 residues. The ends lost 5 bases at V and 6 bases at J; junction bases unmatched: 4. Germline V gene data show CDR1 as SGHAT and CDR2 as FQNNGV. The CDR3 spells CASSPGLAGGAGELFF. The CDR3 DNA sequence: TGTGCCAGCAGCCCAGGACTAGCGGGAGGGGCCGGGGAGCTGTTTTTT.

V is TRBV3-1 (or the pseudogene TRBV3-2) and J is TRBJ2-1, with a tentative D call TRBD1 (6 bases). Trimming left V 3 bases short and J 12 bases short, with 15 bases between. Per the germline V gene, CDR1 is LGHDT and CDR2 is YNNKEL (reference sequence). The length of the CDR3 is 13 residues. The CDR3 DNA follows: TGTGCCAGCAGCCACCTTCGGACAGAATCGCAGTTCTTC. It encodes CASSHLRTESQFF.

The gene calls are TRBV9 and TRBJ1-2, with D unresolved. Trimming left V 8 bases short and J 5 bases short, with 16 bases between. CDR1 and CDR2 from the germline V gene are SGDLS and YYNGEE. The CDR3 covers 13 residues. The CDR3 DNA reads as TGTGCCAGTAAGGCAGGAGGCGGGTATGGCTACACCTTC. Translation gives CASKAGGGYGYTF.

The V call is TRBV28, the J call TRBJ2-2; 8 positions agree with TRBD1. This CDR3 has 15 amino acids. CDR1 is MDHEN, CDR2 SYDVKM, per germline. The trim removed 2 bases at V and 7 bases at J, leaving 6 bases unmatched. The CDR3 loop reads CASSLRRTGSGELFF. CDR3 nucleotides: TGTGCCAGCAGTTTACGTCGGACAGGGAGCGGGGAGCTGTTTTTT.

The chain combines TRBV5-1 with TRBJ2-1; TRBD2 might be the D (5 bases). CDR3 size: 12 residues. Germline V CDR1 and CDR2: SGHRS, YFSETQ. V lost 4 bases, J lost 7 bases, and 9 bases lay in between. The CDR3: CASSRDLNEQFF. The CDR3 coding sequence is TGCGCCAGCAGCCGGGATCTAAATGAGCAGTTCTTC.